The 31 T cell receptor beta chains in this list originate from one sample, sequenced in a study of blood T cell repertoires in COVID-19. The protocol was immunoSEQ multiplex PCR, while the TCRdb copy is restricted to in-frame clones and leaves out a portion. Seen here are a few hundred thousand clones, around nine tenths observed once, and the top ten hold more than 5%. Input material: PBMCs or T cells enriched from blood (not recorded which). The source is a man aged 25-40 years who had recovered from COVID-19.

The V call is TRBV19, the J call TRBJ1-1; TRBD1 is a possible D gene (6 bases). Trimming took off 11 bases at V and 1 base at J, with 17 bases between the two ends. The CDR3 is made up of 14 amino acids. Germline values: CDR1 LNHDA, CDR2 SQIVND (reference sequence). This chain's CDR3 is CALKPQGTNTEAFF. The DNA of the CDR3 is TGTGCCTTAAAGCCCCAGGGGACGAACACTGAAGCTTTCTTT.

The chain employs TRBV4-2 and TRBJ1-5; D is perhaps TRBD1 (6 bases). The CDR3 length is 18 residues. CDR1 is LGHNA, CDR2 YNFKEQ, per germline. Trimming left V 1 base short and J 5 bases short, with 21 bases between. CDR3 region: CASSQGPNGGPVDQPQHF. The CDR3 region has the DNA TGTGCCAGCAGCCAAGGCCCTAATGGGGGCCCGGTGGATCAGCCCCAGCATTTT.

This clone has just one count. The chain links TRBV5-1 to TRBJ1-6; a weak D match, TRBD1 (6 bases). V lost 3 bases, J lost 9 bases, and 19 bases lay in between. In germline, CDR1 is SGHRS, CDR2 YFSETQ. This CDR3 has 16 amino acids. The CDR3, as DNA: TGCGCCAGCAGCTACGACAGGCCGGCGTTGGGTTCACCCCTCCACTTT. As protein: CASSYDRPALGSPLHF. The full variable domain, completed using reference TRBV5-1 and TRBJ1-6, is KAGVTQTPRYLIKTRGQQVTLSCSPISGHRSVSWYQQTPGQGLQFLFEYFSETQRNKGNFPGRFSGRQFSNSRSEMNVSTLELGDSALYLCASSYDRPALGSPLHFGNGTRLTVT.

The V call is TRBV7-8, the J call TRBJ2-5; D is ambiguous. From germline, CDR1 is SGHVS and CDR2 FQNEAQ. V was shortened by 1 base and J by 5 bases, with 8 bases between the two germline ends. This CDR3 region has 13 residues. The CDR3, as DNA: TGTGCCAGCAGCTTAGGCCCCGGGGAGACCCAGTACTTC. It codes for CASSLGPGETQYF.

This clone was counted a single time. V gene TRBV28 combines with J gene TRBJ2-2, with TRBD1 as a possible D gene (6 bases). V was clipped by 7 bases and J by 4 bases, with 13 bases between them. Germline CDR1 is MDHEN and CDR2 is SYDVKM. This CDR3 comprises 14 residues. The CDR3 here is CASTPTGLTGELFF. The CDR3 DNA follows: TGTGCCAGCACCCCTACAGGGCTCACCGGGGAGCTGTTTTTT.

The gene calls are TRBV19 and TRBJ2-1, with 7 positions matching TRBD2. CDR1 LNHDA and CDR2 SQIVND come from the germline V gene (reference sequence). V shed 8 bases, J shed 3 bases, and the junction held 7 bases outside the gene matches. This CDR3 has 14 residues. The CDR3 bases are TGTGCCAGTGGCCCCGGGACTAACTACAATGAGCAGTTCTTC. Its translation: CASGPGTNYNEQFF.

This chain uses TRBV25-1 with TRBJ2-3; tentative D call: TRBD1 (5 bases). Between the trimmed V and J ends, which lost 1 base and 3 bases, there was a span of 14 bases. The CDR3 sequence is 16 residues long. Germline V lookup: CDR1 MGHDK, CDR2 SYGVNS. The CDR3 is CASSEWEGVRTDTQYF. DNA for the CDR3: TGTGCCAGCAGTGAATGGGAAGGGGTACGGACAGATACGCAGTATTTT.

J is TRBJ2-6 and V is TRBV11-2; maybe TRBD1 (6 bases). Germline V lookup: CDR1 SGHAT, CDR2 FQNNGV. The V gene lost 6 bases and the J gene lost 2 bases, with 17 bases spanning the gap. There are 17 residues in the CDR3. The CDR3 loop is CASRDSFTGTGANVLTF. DNA of the CDR3: TGTGCCAGCAGGGATTCATTCACAGGGACTGGGGCCAACGTCCTGACTTTC.

This clone turned up a few times. The chain joins TRBV5-1 to TRBJ2-7; 10 bases match TRBD1. The CDR3 has 14 amino acids. V dropped 3 bases and J dropped 7; count of bases not matched to a gene: 7. Germline V gene lookup returns CDR1 SGHRS and CDR2 YFSETQ. CDR3: CASSSTGGSIEQYF. The CDR3 coding sequence is TGCGCCAGCAGCTCGACAGGGGGCTCTATAGAGCAGTACTTC.

This rearrangement joins TRBV6-1 to TRBJ1-2; D is perhaps TRBD1 (5 bases). The CDR3 has 15 residues. V was trimmed by 0 bases and J by 8 bases, leaving 16 bases between them. Germline CDR1 MNHNS, CDR2 SASEGT. In DNA, the CDR3 is TGTGCCAGCAGTGAAGCCGGATTGGGGGGAGGGGGCTACACCTTC. Encoded protein: CASSEAGLGGGGYTF.

CDR3 loop: CASAPKSGQGYEQYF. The CDR3 region has the DNA TGTGCCAGCGCCCCGAAGTCGGGACAGGGTTACGAGCAGTACTTC. V is TRBV14 and J is TRBJ2-7; TRBD1 agrees at 9 bases. CDR1 and CDR2 from the germline V gene are SGHDN and FVKESK. The CDR3 is 15 amino acids. Trimming took 8 bases from V and 4 from J; bases not matched to a gene: 12.

CDR3: CAWSVLGDSSNYGYTF. CDR3 nucleotide sequence: TGTGCCTGGAGTGTTCTCGGGGACAGCAGTAACTATGGCTACACCTTC. This chain links TRBV30 with TRBJ1-2; 7 positions match TRBD1. The V segment lost 0 bases and the J segment 1 base; nucleotides outside the gene matches: 8. Germline lookup yields CDR1 GTSNPN and CDR2 SVGIG (reference sequence). This CDR3 comprises 16 residues.

This clone was seen a few times. V and J are TRBV28 and TRBJ1-5, with unresolved D. The V end was cut by 7 bases, the J end by 3 bases, with 10 bases between. CDR3 length: 13 residues. CDR1 and CDR2 from the germline V gene are MDHEN and SYDVKM. CDR3 in amino acids: CASKWAVNQPQHF. DNA for the CDR3: TGTGCCAGCAAGTGGGCAGTCAATCAGCCCCAGCATTTT.

V gene TRBV6-5 combines with J gene TRBJ1-5, with 8 bases fitting TRBD1. V lost 0 bases to trimming and J lost 7 bases; unmatched junction nucleotides: 8. The length of the CDR3 is 16 residues. Germline CDR1 MNHEY, CDR2 SVGAGI. CDR3 coding DNA: TGTGCCAGCAGTTACTCGGGCCCAGGACAGGGCCAGCCCCAGCATTTT. Protein product: CASSYSGPGQGQPQHF.

This chain links TRBV13 with TRBJ1-4; perhaps TRBD1 as D (6 bases). V lost 7 bases to trimming and J lost 6 bases, with 9 bases between them. The CDR3 is made up of 12 amino acids. Germline CDR1 and CDR2: PRHDT and FYEKMQ (reference sequence). The CDR3 region has the DNA TGTGCCAGCACGGGGGGCGATGAAAAACTGTTTTTT. Amino acid sequence: CASTGGDEKLFF.

The rearrangement uses TRBV13 and TRBJ1-2; possibly TRBD1 for D (6 bases). V lost 1 base and J 5 bases, leaving 11 bases between the germline ends. Germline V gene sequence: CDR1 PRHDT, CDR2 FYEKMQ (reference sequence). The CDR3 length is 14 residues. CDR3 coding DNA: TGTGCCAGCAGCTTAGAACAGGGAGGGTATGGCTACACCTTC. Amino acids: CASSLEQGGYGYTF. Complete variable domain (other parts from reference TRBV13 and TRBJ1-2): AAGVIQSPRHLIKEKRETATLKCYPIPRHDTVYWYQQGPGQDPQFLISFYEKMQSDKGSIPDRFSAQQFSDYHSELNMSSLELGDSALYFCASSLEQGGYGYTFGSGTRLTVV.

This clone was seen a few times. The chain is built from TRBV3-1 (or the pseudogene TRBV3-2) and TRBJ1-3; 10 bases are shared with TRBD1. CDR1 is LGHDT and CDR2 is YNNKEL in the germline V gene (reference sequence). J lost 7 bases, V lost 5 bases, and 2 bases had no gene match. The CDR3 length is 13 residues. The CDR3 DNA reads TGTGCCAGCAGCTTGGGACAGGGGAACACCATATATTTT. It encodes CASSLGQGNTIYF.

This sequence joins TRBV10-1 and TRBJ1-1; D possibly corresponds to TRBD1 (6 bases). The germline gives CDR1 WNHNN, CDR2 SYGVQD (reference sequence). The CDR3 length is 16 residues. V lost 2 bases, J lost 1 base, and 14 bases lay in between. The CDR3 loop is CASSETTGQKNTEAFF. The CDR3 DNA follows: TGCGCCAGCAGTGAGACGACAGGACAGAAGAACACTGAAGCTTTCTTT.

This sequence joins TRBV15 and TRBJ2-1, with 10 bases that match TRBD2. J gave up 5 bases and V 1 base, and 2 bases lay outside the gene matches. The V gene's germline CDR1 is LNHNV and CDR2 YYDKDF (reference sequence). The CDR3 covers 15 residues. The CDR3 loop is CATSRGLAGDNEQFF. Written as DNA, the CDR3 is TGTGCCACCAGCAGAGGTCTAGCGGGGGACAATGAGCAGTTCTTC.

This clone has only one observation. The chain is built from TRBV9 and TRBJ2-7; 8 bases agree with TRBD1. The V and J ends lost 4 bases and 3 bases, in that order; junction bases with no gene match: 6. Germline CDR1 is SGDLS and CDR2 is YYNGEE. This CDR3 is 14 amino acids long. DNA of the CDR3: TGTGCCAGCAGCCCCCGGGACAGGTACTACGAGCAGTACTTC. Translating gives CASSPRDRYYEQYF. The full variable domain, with the rest looked up from reference TRBV9 and TRBJ2-7, is DSGVTQTPKHLITATGQRVTLRCSPRSGDLSVYWYQQSLDQGLQFLIQYYNGEERAKGNILERFSAQQFPDLHSELNLSSLELGDSALYFCASSPRDRYYEQYFGPGTRLTVT.

DNA for the CDR3: TGTGCCAGCAGTACAGGGTTATATCAGCCCCAGCATTTT. Its protein is CASSTGLYQPQHF. This sequence joins TRBV6-5 and TRBJ1-5, with D possibly matching TRBD1 (6 bases). The CDR3 runs to 13 residues. V was pared by 5 bases and J by 5 bases, with 10 bases between. Germline CDR1 MNHEY, CDR2 SVGAGI.

The chain combines TRBV28 with TRBJ1-5; 8 nucleotides agree with TRBD1. The length of the CDR3 is 13 residues. The germline V gene encodes CDR1 MDHEN and CDR2 SYDVKM. V was clipped by 3 bases and J by 6 bases; unmatched bases: 1. CDR3: CASSLTGAQPQHF. CDR3 DNA: TGTGCCAGCAGTTTGACAGGGGCTCAGCCCCAGCATTTT.

The chain couples TRBV1 to TRBJ2-5; the tabulated D call, TRBD2, remains unverified against the DNA. TRBV1 is listed as a pseudogene. The CDR3 has 19 residues. CDR3 residues: CTSSQQTSGGAWGLETQYF. CDR3 bases: TGCACCAGCAGCCAGCAGACTAGCGGGGGGGCCTGGGGTTTGGAGACCCAGTACTTC.

The count of this clone is one. This sequence joins TRBV12-3 or TRBV12-4 and TRBJ2-7, with D possibly being TRBD1 (7 bases). This CDR3 has 13 residues. Between the trimmed V and J ends, which lost 3 bases and 4 bases, there was a span of 10 bases. The CDR3: CASSFQGGYEQYF. The DNA for the CDR3 is TGTGCCAGCAGTTTTCAGGGGGGTTACGAGCAGTACTTC.

The V and J genes are TRBV15 and TRBJ2-3; tentatively, D is TRBD1 (5 bases). Trimming cost V 0 bases and J 1 base, with 11 bases left between them. Per germline, CDR1 LNHNV and CDR2 YYDKDF (reference sequence). The CDR3 loop spans 16 amino acids. The CDR3 reads CATSRDRGHRTDTQYF. Written as DNA, the CDR3 is TGTGCCACCAGCAGAGATCGAGGACACCGCACAGATACGCAGTATTTT. Using reference TRBV15 and TRBJ2-3 for the parts outside the CDR3, the full variable domain is DAMVIQNPRYQVTQFGKPVTLSCSQTLNHNVMYWYQQKSSQAPKLLFHYYDKDFNNEADTPDNFQSRRPNTSFCFLDIRSPGLGDTAMYLCATSRDRGHRTDTQYFGPGTRLTVL.

J is TRBJ2-7 and V is TRBV6-5; 10 nucleotides line up with TRBD1. Unmatched junction bases numbered 5, after V lost 2 bases and J lost 4 bases. This CDR3 contains 15 residues. CDR1 is MNHEY, CDR2 SVGAGI, per germline. The CDR3 DNA sequence: TGTGCCAGCAGTTACCCGACAGGGGGCGGTTACGAGCAGTACTTC. The encoded protein is CASSYPTGGGYEQYF.

The rearrangement uses TRBV27 and TRBJ1-5, with 9 bases aligning to TRBD1. CDR1 is MNHEY and CDR2 is SMNVEV in the germline V gene (reference sequence). The CDR3 runs 14 residues. Trimming took 4 bases from V and 6 from J; bases not matched to a gene: 4. The CDR3 DNA reads TGTGCCAGCAGTTCCGGGACAGGGATTCAGCCCCAGCATTTT. Translated, it gives CASSSGTGIQPQHF.

This chain uses TRBV11-3 with TRBJ2-1; D is possibly TRBD2 (6 bases). V shed 5 bases and J shed 9 bases, with 23 bases lying between them. Germline V lookup: CDR1 SGHNT, CDR2 YENEEA. The CDR3 extends over 16 amino acids. The CDR3 region is CASSDQTEGKAREQFF. In DNA form, the CDR3 reads TGTGCCAGCAGCGACCAAACGGAGGGAAAAGCTCGTGAGCAGTTCTTC. Full variable domain (remainder filled in from reference TRBV11-3 and TRBJ2-1): EAGVVQSPRYKIIEKKQPVAFWCNPISGHNTLYWYLQNLGQGPELLIRYENEEAVDDSQLPKDRFSAERLKGVDSTLKIQPAELGDSAVYLCASSDQTEGKAREQFFGPGTRLTVL.

In this sample, this clone turned up once. The chain has TRBV5-1 and TRBJ2-1, with D possibly TRBD2 on 5 matching bases. This CDR3 has 14 amino acids. Trimming left V 1 base short and J 5 bases short, with 10 bases between. In germline, CDR1 is SGHRS, CDR2 YFSETQ. In nucleotides, the CDR3 is TGCGCCAGCAGCTTGAATTGGGGAGACAATGAGCAGTTCTTC. It translates to CASSLNWGDNEQFF.

V usage is TRBV28 and J usage is TRBJ1-2, with TRBD1 identical over 9 bases. This CDR3 comprises 13 residues. Looked up from germline, CDR1 is MDHEN and CDR2 is SYDVKM. V trimming: 6 bases; J trimming: 6 bases; junction bases outside the gene matches: 5. The CDR3, as DNA: TGTGCCAGCAGGTTACAGGGGGCCCATGGCTACACCTTC. Translating gives CASRLQGAHGYTF.

Only one count was recorded for this clone. This chain uses TRBV10-3 with TRBJ2-3; 7 bases fit TRBD2. Germline V gene sequence: CDR1 ENHRY, CDR2 SYGVKD. This CDR3 contains 14 residues. Trimming at V came to 2 bases and at J to 7 bases, leaving 6 bases not matched to a gene. This CDR3 reads CAISEQKLAYTQYF. DNA of the CDR3: TGTGCCATCAGTGAGCAAAAACTAGCGTATACGCAGTATTTT.